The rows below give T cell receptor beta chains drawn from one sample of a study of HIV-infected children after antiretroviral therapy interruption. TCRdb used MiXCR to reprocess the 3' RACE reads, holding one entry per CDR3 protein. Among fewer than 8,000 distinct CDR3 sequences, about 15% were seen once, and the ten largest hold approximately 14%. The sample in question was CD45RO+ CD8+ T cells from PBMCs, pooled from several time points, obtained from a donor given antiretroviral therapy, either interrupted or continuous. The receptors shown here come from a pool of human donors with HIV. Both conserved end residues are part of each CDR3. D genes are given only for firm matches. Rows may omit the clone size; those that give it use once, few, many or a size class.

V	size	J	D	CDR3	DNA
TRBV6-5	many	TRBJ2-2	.	CASRGYTGELFF	TGTGCCAGCAGGGGGTACACCGGGGAGCTGTTTTTT
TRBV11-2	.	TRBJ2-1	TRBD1	CASSSISGTGLPIYNEQFF	TGTGCCAGCAGCTCAATCTCTGGGACAGGGCTTCCCATCTACAATGAGCAGTTCTTC
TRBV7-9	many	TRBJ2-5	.	CASSPRGPGETQYF	TGTGCCAGCAGCCCGAGAGGGCCTGGGGAGACCCAGTACTTC
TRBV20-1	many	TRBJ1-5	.	CSAVSGSNQPQHF	TGCAGTGCTGTCTCAGGGTCAAATCAGCCCCAGCATTTT
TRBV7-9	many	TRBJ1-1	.	CASSLVRAGTEAFF	TGTGCCAGCAGCTTAGTTCGGGCAGGCACTGAAGCTTTCTTT
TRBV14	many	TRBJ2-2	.	CASSQVNTGELFF	TGTGCCAGCAGCCAAGTAAACACCGGGGAGCTGTTTTTT
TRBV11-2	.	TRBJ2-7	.	CASSLGLGAAYEQYF	TGTGCCAGCAGCTTAGGTCTCGGAGCGGCCTACGAGCAGTACTTC
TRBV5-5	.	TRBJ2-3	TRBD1	CASSLKTGDPDTQYF	TGTGCCAGCAGCCTGAAGACAGGGGACCCAGATACGCAGTATTTT
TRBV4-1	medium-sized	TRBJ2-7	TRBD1	CASSQDRRTYEQYF	TGCGCCAGCAGCCAGGACAGGAGAACCTACGAGCAGTACTTC
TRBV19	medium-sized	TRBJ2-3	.	CASSTGSVRYTDTQYF	TGTGCCAGTAGTACCGGCAGCGTCCGCTACACAGATACGCAGTATTTT
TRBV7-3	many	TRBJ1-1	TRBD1	CASSSQTGVNTEAFF	TGTGCCAGCAGCTCTCAGACAGGGGTAAACACTGAAGCTTTCTTT
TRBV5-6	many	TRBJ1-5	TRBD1	CASSAGTEQPQHF	TGTGCCAGCAGCGCCGGGACAGAACAGCCCCAGCATTTT
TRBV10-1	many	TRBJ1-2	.	CASSENRFYGYTF	TGCGCCAGCAGTGAGAATCGTTTTTATGGCTACACCTTC
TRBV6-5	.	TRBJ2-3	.	CASSYSLTGSTDTQYF	TGTGCCAGCAGTTACTCGTTGACAGGAAGCACAGATACGCAGTATTTT
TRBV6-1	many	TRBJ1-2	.	CASSPRWSAPDAYGYTF	TGTGCCAGCAGTCCTCGTTGGAGCGCCCCCGACGCCTATGGCTACACCTTC
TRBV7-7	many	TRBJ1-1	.	CASSLWEKDEGVNTEAFF	TGTGCTAGCAGCCTATGGGAAAAGGATGAGGGGGTGAACACTGAAGCTTTCTTT
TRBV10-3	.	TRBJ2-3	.	CAISPTRSSDTQYF	TGTGCCATCAGCCCCACTAGAAGCTCAGATACGCAGTATTTT